This is a list of T cell receptor beta chains from one sample in a study of blood T cell repertoires in COVID-19. Using immunoSEQ multiplex PCR, the repertoire was profiled, and TCRdb retains in-frame clones only, with some absent. Here the sample spans 180,000 or so clones, roughly 82% being singletons. Sequencing was carried out using PBMCs or T cells enriched from blood (not recorded which). The source is a man aged 35 to 55 with acute COVID-19. Both conserved end residues are part of each CDR3. A D gene is named only where the DNA matches it firmly. Only some rows state a clone size, as once, few, many or a class for expanded clones.

v_gene: TRBV7-6
d_gene: NA
abundance: NA
j_gene: TRBJ2-2
CDR3aa: CASSSSRDSEGTGELFF
CDR3nt: TGTGCCAGCAGCTCATCCCGGGACTCCGAGGGCACCGGGGAGCTGTTTTTT

v_gene: TRBV28
d_gene: TRBD2
abundance: NA
j_gene: TRBJ2-2
CDR3aa: CASSLRAGGTYRELFF
CDR3nt: TGTGCCAGCAGTTTACGGGCGGGAGGAACCTACCGGGAGCTGTTTTTT

v_gene: TRBV5-1
d_gene: NA
abundance: NA
j_gene: TRBJ2-1
CDR3aa: CASSESGASYNEQFF
CDR3nt: TGCGCCAGCAGCGAAAGCGGAGCCTCCTACAATGAGCAGTTCTTC

v_gene: TRBV5-1
d_gene: TRBD1
abundance: NA
j_gene: TRBJ1-4
CDR3aa: CASSFGQEPEKLFF
CDR3nt: TGCGCCAGCAGCTTCGGACAGGAACCTGAAAAACTGTTTTTT

v_gene: TRBV4-2
d_gene: TRBD1
abundance: NA
j_gene: TRBJ1-5
CDR3aa: CASSLGQGRQPQHF
CDR3nt: TGTGCCAGCAGCCTAGGACAGGGCCGGCAGCCCCAGCATTTT

v_gene: TRBV28
d_gene: TRBD1
abundance: NA
j_gene: TRBJ1-1
CDR3aa: CASSATGTGGTEAFF
CDR3nt: TGTGCCAGCAGTGCCACCGGGACAGGGGGCACTGAAGCTTTCTTT

v_gene: TRBV5-4
d_gene: NA
abundance: NA
j_gene: TRBJ1-1
CDR3aa: CASSISTRGVNTEAFF
CDR3nt: TGTGCCAGCAGCATAAGCACCAGGGGAGTTAACACTGAAGCTTTCTTT

v_gene: TRBV5-1
d_gene: NA
abundance: NA
j_gene: TRBJ1-6
CDR3aa: CASSLEVTDNSPLHF
CDR3nt: TGCGCCAGCAGCTTGGAGGTGACAGATAATTCACCCCTCCACTTT

v_gene: TRBV14
d_gene: NA
abundance: NA
j_gene: TRBJ1-6
CDR3aa: CASSQEWGRDNSPLHF
CDR3nt: TGTGCCAGCAGCCAAGAGTGGGGGAGGGATAATTCACCCCTCCACTTT

v_gene: TRBV3-1/TRBV3-2
d_gene: NA
abundance: NA
j_gene: TRBJ1-3
CDR3aa: CASSQPQVNGNTIYF
CDR3nt: TGTGCCAGCAGCCAACCACAGGTTAATGGAAACACCATATATTTT

v_gene: TRBV6-5
d_gene: NA
abundance: NA
j_gene: TRBJ1-5
CDR3aa: CARKGKDSNQPQHF
CDR3nt: TGTGCCAGGAAGGGGAAAGATAGCAATCAGCCCCAGCATTTT

v_gene: TRBV4-2
d_gene: NA
abundance: few
j_gene: TRBJ1-2
CDR3aa: CASSQDPGRVVAGYTF
CDR3nt: TGTGCCAGCAGCCAAGATCCGGGAAGGGTTGTGGCTGGCTACACCTTC

v_gene: TRBV7-9
d_gene: NA
abundance: NA
j_gene: TRBJ1-2
CDR3aa: CASSDRTGYTF
CDR3nt: TGTGCCAGCAGCGACAGGACAGGCTACACCTTC

v_gene: TRBV11-2
d_gene: NA
abundance: once
j_gene: TRBJ1-2
CDR3aa: CASGSGIGDGYTF
CDR3nt: TGTGCCAGCGGCTCAGGTATCGGGGATGGCTACACCTTC

v_gene: TRBV7-2
d_gene: NA
abundance: NA
j_gene: TRBJ1-2
CDR3aa: CASRLSVVSNYGYTF
CDR3nt: TGTGCCAGCAGGCTATCCGTCGTTTCTAACTATGGCTACACCTTC

v_gene: TRBV7-6
d_gene: NA
abundance: NA
j_gene: TRBJ2-5
CDR3aa: CASSHGETQYF
CDR3nt: TGTGCCAGCAGCCACGGAGAGACCCAGTACTTC

v_gene: TRBV7-9
d_gene: NA
abundance: NA
j_gene: TRBJ2-4
CDR3aa: CASSQSEDNIQYF
CDR3nt: TGTGCCAGCAGTCAGTCAGAGGATAACATTCAGTACTTC

v_gene: TRBV6-5
d_gene: NA
abundance: NA
j_gene: TRBJ1-1
CDR3aa: CASSPKSGLKPEAFF
CDR3nt: TGTGCCAGCAGTCCAAAAAGCGGACTGAAACCTGAAGCTTTCTTT

v_gene: TRBV30
d_gene: NA
abundance: NA
j_gene: TRBJ2-1
CDR3aa: CAWSVRQGAGVYNEQFF
CDR3nt: TGTGCCTGGAGTGTACGGCAAGGGGCAGGGGTCTACAATGAGCAGTTCTTC

v_gene: TRBV9
d_gene: NA
abundance: NA
j_gene: TRBJ2-1
CDR3aa: CASSVRDYNEQFF
CDR3nt: TGTGCCAGCAGCGTACGGGATTACAATGAGCAGTTCTTC